One sample yielded the 12 T cell receptor beta chains listed below, sequenced in a study of blood T cell repertoires in COVID-19. Sequencing used immunoSEQ multiplex PCR; TCRdb keeps in-frame clones, though not all of them. This table holds under 200,000 clones, about 85% found once. The sample consisted of peripheral blood. The receptors were gathered from a woman older than 75 in a cohort sampled during active or convalescent COVID-19.

This clone was seen a single time. The chain recombines TRBV5-1 with TRBJ2-7; TRBD2 matches at 12 bases. The CDR3 extends over 15 amino acids. The germline gives CDR1 SGHRS, CDR2 YFSETQ. The V and J ends lost 5 bases and 1 base, in that order; junction bases with no gene match: 4. CDR3: CASSHTSGGSYEQYF. The CDR3 nucleotides read TGCGCCAGCAGTCATACTAGCGGGGGGTCCTACGAGCAGTACTTC.

The chain carries TRBV18 and TRBJ1-5; D perhaps matches TRBD1 (6 bases). Per germline, CDR1 KGHSH and CDR2 LQKENI. The length of the CDR3 is 15 residues. V shed 1 base and J shed 2 bases, with 9 bases lying between them. The CDR3, as DNA: TGTGCCAGCTCACCACTCAAGGGGGGCAATCAGCCCCAGCATTTT. It is translated as CASSPLKGGNQPQHF. Full variable domain (rest looked up from reference TRBV18 and TRBJ1-5): NAGVMQNPRHLVRRRGQEARLRCSPMKGHSHVYWYRQLPEEGLKFMVYLQKENIIDESGMPKERFSAEFPKEGPSILRIQQVVRGDSAAYFCASSPLKGGNQPQHFGDGTRLSIL.

The chain carries TRBV7-2 and TRBJ2-5; 10 bases line up with TRBD2. Germline CDR1 reads SGHTA; CDR2 reads FQGNSA. The J segment lost 4 bases and the V segment lost 5 bases, leaving 10 bases of the junction unmatched. The CDR3 spans 16 residues. The CDR3 here is CASSRTSGRRGETQYF. The CDR3 DNA reads as TGTGCCAGCAGCCGGACTAGCGGACGGCGTGGAGAGACCCAGTACTTC.

The chain has TRBV28 and TRBJ1-6, with no clear D. The V gene lost 5 bases and the J gene lost 9 bases, with 17 bases spanning the gap. CDR1 MDHEN and CDR2 SYDVKM come from the germline V gene. The CDR3 length is 15 residues. DNA of the CDR3: TGTGCCAGCAGTCCGCCTGGGGAGGGTGGTTCACCCCTCCACTTT. Translated: CASSPPGEGGSPLHF.

In the case of this clone: Other DNA sequences in this specimen translate into the identical CDR3. This chain uses TRBV27 with TRBJ1-5; tentative D call: TRBD1 (5 bases). CDR1 is MNHEY and CDR2 is SMNVEV in the germline V gene (reference sequence). Trimming took 4 bases from V and 2 from J, leaving 9 bases between them. The CDR3 covers 14 residues. This CDR3 reads CASSWGQGNQPQHF. The CDR3 nucleotides read TGTGCCAGCAGTTGGGGCCAGGGCAATCAGCCCCAGCATTTT.

CDR3 sequence reads: CASRTVVDEKLFF. The CDR3, as DNA: TGTGCCAGCCGGACAGTAGTGGATGAAAAACTGTTTTTT. V and J are TRBV25-1 and TRBJ1-4, with a weak D call TRBD1 (6 bases). The V end was cut by 8 bases, the J end by 6 bases, with 13 bases between. From germline, CDR1 is MGHDK and CDR2 SYGVNS. The CDR3 runs 13 residues.

This chain connects TRBV7-9 to TRBJ1-1, with D perhaps matching TRBD1 (5 bases). This CDR3 spans 13 amino acids. V dropped 4 bases and J dropped 10 bases, with 16 bases sitting between them. Germline CDR1 is SEHNR and CDR2 is FQNEAQ (reference sequence). CDR3 sequence reads: CASSSHGLGGAFF. For the CDR3, the DNA is TGTGCCAGCAGCTCCCATGGTCTGGGGGGAGCTTTCTTT.

The rearrangement joins TRBV6-6 to TRBJ1-5; 7 positions match TRBD1. V lost 6 bases to trimming and J lost 6 bases; unmatched junction nucleotides: 5. CDR3 length equals 13 residues. Germline-derived CDR1 and CDR2 are MNHNY and SVGAGI (reference sequence). CDR3 in amino acids: CASRGSGGQPQHF. The CDR3 bases are TGTGCCAGCAGGGGATCAGGGGGTCAGCCCCAGCATTTT.

The CDR3 loop is CASSLGGARETQYF. CDR3 coding DNA: TGTGCCAGCAGCTTAGGTGGGGCGAGGGAGACCCAGTACTTC. The chain is built from TRBV11-3 and TRBJ2-5, with a tentative D call TRBD1 (5 bases). V was clipped by 1 base and J by 5 bases, with 11 bases between them. This CDR3 is built from 14 residues. Germline CDR1 SGHNT, CDR2 YENEEA.

The chain is built from TRBV5-6 and TRBJ1-1, with D possibly matching TRBD1 (6 bases). V gave up 4 bases and J gave up 3 bases, with 13 bases separating them. The germline gives CDR1 SGHDT, CDR2 YYEEEE. The CDR3 runs to 14 residues. The CDR3 nucleotides read TGTGCCAGCAGCATCCGGGACACTCACACTGAAGCTTTCTTT. Translation: CASSIRDTHTEAFF. The whole variable domain, filled in from reference TRBV5-6 and TRBJ1-1, reads DAGVTQSPTHLIKTRGQQVTLRCSPKSGHDTVSWYQQALGQGPQFIFQYYEEEERQRGNFPDRFSGHQFPNYSSELNVNALLLGDSALYLCASSIRDTHTEAFFGQGTRLTVV.

In its sample, this clone was seen once. The genes are TRBV3-1 (or the pseudogene TRBV3-2) and TRBJ1-1; TRBD1 matches 8 bases. This CDR3 is built from 13 residues. After removal of 3 bases from V and 5 bases from J, the junction contained 2 bases not matched to a gene. The germline gives CDR1 LGHDT, CDR2 YNNKEL (reference sequence). CDR3 protein: CASSQDRETEAFF. Here the CDR3 DNA reads TGTGCCAGCAGCCAGGACAGGGAAACTGAAGCTTTCTTT.

This clone was detected only once. The chain uses TRBV19 and TRBJ2-3, with TRBD1 identical over 11 bases. From germline, CDR1 is LNHDA and CDR2 SQIVND (reference sequence). V shed 1 base and J 4 bases; nucleotides not matched to a gene: 16. The CDR3 totals 20 residues. CDR3 sequence reads: CASSIALGTGGAGDPDTQYF. The CDR3 nucleotides read TGTGCCAGTAGTATAGCCCTCGGGACAGGGGGAGCGGGAGACCCAGATACGCAGTATTTT.